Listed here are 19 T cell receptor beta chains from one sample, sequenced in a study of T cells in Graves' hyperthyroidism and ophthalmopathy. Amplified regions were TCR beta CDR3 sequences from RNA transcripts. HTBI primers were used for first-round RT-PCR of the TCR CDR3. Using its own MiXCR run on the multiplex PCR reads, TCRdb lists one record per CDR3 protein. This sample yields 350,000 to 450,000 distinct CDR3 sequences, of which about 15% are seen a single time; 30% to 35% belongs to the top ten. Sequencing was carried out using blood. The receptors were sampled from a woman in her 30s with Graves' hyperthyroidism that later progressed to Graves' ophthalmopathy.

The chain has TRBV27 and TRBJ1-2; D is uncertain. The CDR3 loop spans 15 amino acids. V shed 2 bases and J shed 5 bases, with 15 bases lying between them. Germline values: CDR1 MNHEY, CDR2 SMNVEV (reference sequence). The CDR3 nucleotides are TGTGCCAGCAGTTTAGCACCGGGCCAGTCATATGGCTACACCTTC. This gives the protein CASSLAPGQSYGYTF.

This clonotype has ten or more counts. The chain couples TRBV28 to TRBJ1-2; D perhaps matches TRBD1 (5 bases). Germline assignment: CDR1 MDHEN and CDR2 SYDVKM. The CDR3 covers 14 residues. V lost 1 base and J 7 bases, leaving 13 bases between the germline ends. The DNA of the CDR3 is TGTGCCAGCAGTTTATTTGCAGGGACGGGTGGCTACACCTTC. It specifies CASSLFAGTGGYTF.

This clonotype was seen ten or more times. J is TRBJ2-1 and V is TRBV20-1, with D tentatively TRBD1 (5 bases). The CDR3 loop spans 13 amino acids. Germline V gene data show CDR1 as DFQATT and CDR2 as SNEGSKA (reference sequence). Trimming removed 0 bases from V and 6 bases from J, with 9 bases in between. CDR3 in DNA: TGCAGTGCTAGAGATCTGCAGGGCAATGAGCAGTTCTTC. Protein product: CSARDLQGNEQFF.

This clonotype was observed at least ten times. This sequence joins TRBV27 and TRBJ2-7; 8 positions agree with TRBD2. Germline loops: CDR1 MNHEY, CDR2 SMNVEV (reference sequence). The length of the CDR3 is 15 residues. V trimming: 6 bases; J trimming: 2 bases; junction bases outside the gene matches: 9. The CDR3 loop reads CASSLTGGGPYEQYF. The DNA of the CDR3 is TGTGCCAGCAGCCTTACGGGCGGGGGGCCCTACGAGCAGTACTTC.

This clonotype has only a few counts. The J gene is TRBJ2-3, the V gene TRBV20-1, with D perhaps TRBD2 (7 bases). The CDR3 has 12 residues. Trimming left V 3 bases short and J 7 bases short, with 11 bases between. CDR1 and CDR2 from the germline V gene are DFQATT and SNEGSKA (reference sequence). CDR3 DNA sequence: TGCAGTGCTAGGGGGGGGCAGTATACGCAGTATTTT. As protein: CSARGGQYTQYF.

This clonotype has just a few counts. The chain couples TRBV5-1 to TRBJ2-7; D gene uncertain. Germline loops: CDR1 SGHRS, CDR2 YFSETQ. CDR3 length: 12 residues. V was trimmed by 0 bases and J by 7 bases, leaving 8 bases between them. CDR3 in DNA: TGCGCCAGCAGCTTGGAGTACCGAGAGCAGTACTTC. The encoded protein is CASSLEYREQYF. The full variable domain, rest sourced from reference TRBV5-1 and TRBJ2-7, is KAGVTQTPRYLIKTRGQQVTLSCSPISGHRSVSWYQQTPGQGLQFLFEYFSETQRNKGNFPGRFSGRQFSNSRSEMNVSTLELGDSALYLCASSLEYREQYFGPGTRLTVT.

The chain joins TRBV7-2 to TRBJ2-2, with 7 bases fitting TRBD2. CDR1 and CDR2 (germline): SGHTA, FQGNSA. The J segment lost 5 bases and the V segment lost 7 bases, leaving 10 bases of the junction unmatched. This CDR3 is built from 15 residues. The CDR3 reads CASNPGGGRTGELFF. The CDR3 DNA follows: TGTGCCAGCAACCCAGGCGGGGGACGGACCGGGGAGCTGTTTTTT. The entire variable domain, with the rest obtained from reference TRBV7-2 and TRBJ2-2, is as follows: GAGVSQSPSNKVTEKGKDVELRCDPISGHTALYWYRQSLGQGLEFLIYFQGNSAPDKSGLPSDRFSAERTGGSVSTLTIQRTQQEDSAVYLCASNPGGGRTGELFFGEGSRLTVL.

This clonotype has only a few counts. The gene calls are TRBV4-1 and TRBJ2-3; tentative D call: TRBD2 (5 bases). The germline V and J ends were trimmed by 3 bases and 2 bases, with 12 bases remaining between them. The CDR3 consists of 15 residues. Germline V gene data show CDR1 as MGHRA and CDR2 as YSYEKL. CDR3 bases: TGCGCCAGCAGCCACCTCGGGGTCGACACAGATACGCAGTATTTT. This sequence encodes CASSHLGVDTDTQYF.

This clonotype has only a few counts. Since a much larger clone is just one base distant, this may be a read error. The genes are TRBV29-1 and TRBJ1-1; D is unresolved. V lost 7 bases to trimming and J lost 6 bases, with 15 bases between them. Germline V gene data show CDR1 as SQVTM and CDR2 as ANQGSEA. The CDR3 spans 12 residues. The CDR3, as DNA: TGCAGCGCTCAAGAGGTGGACGCTGAAGCTTTCTTT. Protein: CSAQEVDAEAFF.

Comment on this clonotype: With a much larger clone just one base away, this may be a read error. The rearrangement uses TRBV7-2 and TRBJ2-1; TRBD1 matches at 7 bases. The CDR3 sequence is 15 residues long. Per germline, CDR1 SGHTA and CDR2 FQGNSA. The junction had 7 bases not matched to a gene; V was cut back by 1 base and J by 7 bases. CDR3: CASSLVGTAPNEQFF. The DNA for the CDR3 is TGTGCCAGCAGCTTAGTAGGGACAGCCCCAAATGAGCAGTTCTTC. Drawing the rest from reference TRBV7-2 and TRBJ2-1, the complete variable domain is GAGVSQSPSNKVTEKGKDVELRCDPISGHTALYWYRQSLGQGLEFLIYFQGNSAPDKSGLPSDRFSAERTGGSVSTLTIQRTQQEDSAVYLCASSLVGTAPNEQFFGPGTRLTVL.

The CDR3 DNA follows: TGCGCCAGCAGCCAAGGGGTGGGGGTTACCGTTAATGAAAAACTGTTTTTT. Its protein is CASSQGVGVTVNEKLFF. The chain links TRBV4-1 to TRBJ1-4; tentatively, D is TRBD1 (5 bases). CDR1 and CDR2 (germline): MGHRA, YSYEKL. The CDR3 consists of 17 residues. Trimming stripped 1 base from V and 4 bases from J, with 16 bases between.

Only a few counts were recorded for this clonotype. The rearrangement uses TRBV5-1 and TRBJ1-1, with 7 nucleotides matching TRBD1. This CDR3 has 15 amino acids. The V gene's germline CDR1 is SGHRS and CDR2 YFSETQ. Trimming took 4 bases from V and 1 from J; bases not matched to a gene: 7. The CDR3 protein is CASSTNRGANTEAFF. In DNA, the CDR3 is TGCGCCAGCAGCACTAACAGGGGTGCGAACACTGAAGCTTTCTTT.

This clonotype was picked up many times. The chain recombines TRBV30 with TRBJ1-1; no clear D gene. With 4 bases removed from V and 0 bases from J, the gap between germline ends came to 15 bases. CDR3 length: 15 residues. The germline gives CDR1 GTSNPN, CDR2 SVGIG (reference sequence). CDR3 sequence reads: CAWTSYLRLNTEAFF. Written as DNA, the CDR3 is TGTGCCTGGACTAGCTACTTACGATTGAACACTGAAGCTTTCTTT.

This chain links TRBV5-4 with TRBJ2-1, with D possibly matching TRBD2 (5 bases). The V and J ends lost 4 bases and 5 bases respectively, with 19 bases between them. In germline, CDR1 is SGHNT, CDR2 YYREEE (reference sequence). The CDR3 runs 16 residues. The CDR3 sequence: CASSIGPPRGNNEQFF. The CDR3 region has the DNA TGTGCCAGCAGCATAGGGCCGCCCCGGGGTAACAATGAGCAGTTCTTC.

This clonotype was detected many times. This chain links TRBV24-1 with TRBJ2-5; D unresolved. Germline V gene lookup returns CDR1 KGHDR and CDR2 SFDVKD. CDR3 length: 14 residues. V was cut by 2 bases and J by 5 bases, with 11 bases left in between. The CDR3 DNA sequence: TGTGCCACCAGTGATTCCGCTGGAGCCGAGACCCAGTACTTC. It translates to CATSDSAGAETQYF.

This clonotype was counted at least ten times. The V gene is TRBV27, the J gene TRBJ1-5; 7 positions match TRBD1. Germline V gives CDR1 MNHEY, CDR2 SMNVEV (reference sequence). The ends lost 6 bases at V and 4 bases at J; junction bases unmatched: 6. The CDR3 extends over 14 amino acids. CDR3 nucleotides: TGTGCCAGCAGCAACAGGGGAGGAAATCAGCCCCAGCATTTT. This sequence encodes CASSNRGGNQPQHF.

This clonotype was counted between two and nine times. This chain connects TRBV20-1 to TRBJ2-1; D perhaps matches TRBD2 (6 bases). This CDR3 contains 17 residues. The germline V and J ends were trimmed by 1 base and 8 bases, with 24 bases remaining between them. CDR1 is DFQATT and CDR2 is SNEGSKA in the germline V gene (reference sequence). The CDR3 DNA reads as TGCAGTGCTAGAGCCCCCCCCGCGGCGGGGTTTGACGATGAGCAGTTCTTC. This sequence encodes CSARAPPAAGFDDEQFF.

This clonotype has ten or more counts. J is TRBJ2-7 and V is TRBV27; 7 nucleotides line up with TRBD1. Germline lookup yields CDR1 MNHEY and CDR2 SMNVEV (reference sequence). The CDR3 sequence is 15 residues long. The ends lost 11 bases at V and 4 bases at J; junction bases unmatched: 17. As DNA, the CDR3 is TGTGCCTGCCGCCAGAGGGTCAGGGGGAGTTACGAGCAGTACTTC. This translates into CACRQRVRGSYEQYF.

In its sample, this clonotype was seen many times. The CDR3 is CASSLKAGGSYNEQFF. The CDR3 nucleotides are TGCGCCAGCAGCTTGAAGGCGGGGGGGAGCTACAATGAGCAGTTCTTC. The chain uses TRBV5-1 and TRBJ2-1; 9 nucleotides align to TRBD2. Germline trimming cut 1 base from V and 3 bases from J; bases unmatched to any gene: 5. Germline V gives CDR1 SGHRS, CDR2 YFSETQ. This CDR3 has 16 residues.